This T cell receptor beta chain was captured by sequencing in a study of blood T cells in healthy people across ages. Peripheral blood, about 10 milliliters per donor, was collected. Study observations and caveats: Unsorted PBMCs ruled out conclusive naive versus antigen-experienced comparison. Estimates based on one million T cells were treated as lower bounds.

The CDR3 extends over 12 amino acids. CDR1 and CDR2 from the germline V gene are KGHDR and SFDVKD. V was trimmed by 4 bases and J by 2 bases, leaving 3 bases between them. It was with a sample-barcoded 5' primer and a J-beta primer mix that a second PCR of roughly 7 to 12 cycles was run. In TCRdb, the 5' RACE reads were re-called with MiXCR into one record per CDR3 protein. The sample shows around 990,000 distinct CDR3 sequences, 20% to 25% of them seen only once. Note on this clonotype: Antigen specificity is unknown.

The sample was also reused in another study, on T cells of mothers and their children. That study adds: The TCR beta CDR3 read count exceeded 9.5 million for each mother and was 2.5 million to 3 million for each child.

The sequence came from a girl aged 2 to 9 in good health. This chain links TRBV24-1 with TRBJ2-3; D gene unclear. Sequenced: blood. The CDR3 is CATSEDTDTQYF. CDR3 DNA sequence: TGTGCCACCAGTGAGGACACAGATACGCAGTATTTT.